Listed below are T cell receptor beta chains from one sample, sequenced in a study of long-term antiretroviral therapy in people with HIV. TCRdb keeps only in-frame clones here, not all; method: immunoSEQ multiplex PCR. The sample has about 18,000 clones; 91% are singletons. The input for sequencing was unsorted PBMCs, taken 3 years after starting antiretroviral therapy. These receptor sequences come from a man between 45 and 60 years old with HIV. Both conserved end residues are part of each CDR3. D genes are given only for firm matches. Clone sizes are given selectively: once, few, many, or a class where the clone is expanded.

CDR3nt | CDR3aa | v_gene | abundance | d_gene | j_gene
TGTGCCAGCAGTCGGTACAGCATGAACACTGAAGCTTTCTTT | CASSRYSMNTEAFF | TRBV6-1 | . | . | TRBJ1-1
TGTGCCTGGAGTGGGACTAGCGGGGGGGCCGCCTACAATGAGCAGTTCTTC | CAWSGTSGGAAYNEQFF | TRBV30 | . | TRBD2 | TRBJ2-1
TGTGCCAGCTCAGCGGACGGACACTATGGCTACACCTTC | CASSADGHYGYTF | TRBV18 | few | . | TRBJ1-2
TGTGCCAGCAGCTTAGTATTGGCGGTTCGGGAGACCCAGTACTTC | CASSLVLAVRETQYF | TRBV7-2 | once | . | TRBJ2-5
TGTGCCAGCAGGCCCGAGGACAGGTACAATGAGCAGTTCTTC | CASRPEDRYNEQFF | TRBV6-6 | . | TRBD1 | TRBJ2-1
TGTGCCTGGAGTGTACAGGGAGCCCATCTCGGGCAGCCCCAGCATTTT | CAWSVQGAHLGQPQHF | TRBV30 | . | . | TRBJ1-5
TGCAGCGTTCGGACAGGCGCTGGAAACACCATATATTTT | CSVRTGAGNTIYF | TRBV29-1 | . | TRBD1 | TRBJ1-3
TGCGCCAGCAGCCGAATTCAACCGGGACTAACGAACACCGGGGAGCTGTTTTTT | CASSRIQPGLTNTGELFF | TRBV4-1 | . | TRBD2 | TRBJ2-2
TGCGCCAGCACCTCGGGGACAGGCTCTGGAAACACCATATATTTT | CASTSGTGSGNTIYF | TRBV4-1 | . | TRBD1 | TRBJ1-3
TGTGCCAGTAGTCCGACAGGGCCGGTCGCTGAAGCTTTCTTT | CASSPTGPVAEAFF | TRBV19 | . | TRBD1 | TRBJ1-1
TGTGCCAGTAGTATTTCGTTCCTATATGGCTACACCTTC | CASSISFLYGYTF | TRBV19 | . | . | TRBJ1-2
TGTGCCAGCAGCTTATCGGACTTAGAGCAGTACTTC | CASSLSDLEQYF | TRBV7-8 | . | . | TRBJ2-7
TGTGCCAGTAGTATGGCTGGGGTGGGGGAGCAGTTCTTC | CASSMAGVGEQFF | TRBV19 | . | . | TRBJ2-1
TGTGCCAGCAGAGCGGGGGGTCGTGTGACTAGCGGCACAGATACGCAGTATTTT | CASRAGGRVTSGTDTQYF | TRBV5-4 | . | TRBD2 | TRBJ2-3
TGTGCCAGCAGCTCTCCTCTTAGGCCAGATACGCAGTATTTT | CASSSPLRPDTQYF | TRBV7-9 | . | . | TRBJ2-3
TGTGCCAGCAGTGAATTGGCAGGGAGTTACACTGAAGCTTTCTTT | CASSELAGSYTEAFF | TRBV25-1 | . | . | TRBJ1-1
TGTGCCAGCAAGGTAGCGGGGGTTGATACGCAGTATTTT | CASKVAGVDTQYF | TRBV2 | . | TRBD2 | TRBJ2-3
TGTGCCAGCTCACCAAACGCGGGGACTGAAGCTTTCTTT | CASSPNAGTEAFF | TRBV18 | once | . | TRBJ1-1